Listed below are T cell receptor beta chains from one sample, sequenced in a study of OX40 agonist ivuxolimab in advanced cancers. Using immunoSEQ multiplex PCR, the repertoire was profiled, and TCRdb retains in-frame clones only, with some absent. The data show approximately 57,000 clones, about 81% seen once. This sample comprised CD4+ or CD8+ T cells sorted from blood, obtained in a trial of the OX40 agonist ivuxolimab. These TCRs come from an adult with an advanced solid tumor such as melanoma, head and neck, liver or kidney cancer. Each CDR3 is given with its conserved first and last residue. A D gene is named only where the DNA matches it firmly. Only some rows state a clone size, as once, few, many or a class for expanded clones.

D gene	clone size	V gene	J gene	CDR3 DNA	CDR3 protein
-	-	TRBV10-2	TRBJ1-5	TGCGCCAGCAACCGGGGTTGGGAAGGGCCCCAGCATTTT	CASNRGWEGPQHF
-	-	TRBV7-8	TRBJ2-1	TGTGCCAGCAGCTCCTTACCCTCCCCAAACAATGAGCAGTTCTTC	CASSSLPSPNNEQFF
-	-	TRBV5-1	TRBJ1-1	TGCGCCAGCAGTATAACCCGTCTCAGATCGAACACTGAAGCTTTCTTT	CASSITRLRSNTEAFF
TRBD1	-	TRBV28	TRBJ2-7	TGTGCCAGCAGTTCGCCCGGGACAGGAACCTACGAGCAGTACTTC	CASSSPGTGTYEQYF
-	-	TRBV11-2	TRBJ2-3	TGTGCCAGCAGCCGAACAGGGATAGTCAGCACAGATACGCAGTATTTT	CASSRTGIVSTDTQYF
TRBD2	once	TRBV7-2	TRBJ2-3	TGTGCCAGCAGCTTAGCACTAGCGGGGGCTACAGATACGCAGTATTTT	CASSLALAGATDTQYF
-	-	TRBV29-1	TRBJ2-5	TGCAGCGTTGAAGAGAGGGGGGGGGACCAGTACTTC	CSVEERGGDQYF
TRBD1	-	TRBV10-1	TRBJ1-2	TGCGCCAGCAGTGAGTCTACAGGGGCCACCCCATTCTATGGCTACACCTTC	CASSESTGATPFYGYTF
TRBD2	-	TRBV12-5	TRBJ2-5	TGTGCTAGTGGTTCCGGACTAGCGGGCACTGTAGAGACCCAGTACTTC	CASGSGLAGTVETQYF
-	-	TRBV9	TRBJ2-3	TGTGCCAGCAGCGTCCGGGAAGATACGCAGTATTTT	CASSVREDTQYF
-	-	TRBV5-1	TRBJ2-5	TGCGCCAGCAGCTTAGGGGGTTACAGATCCCAAGAGACCCAGTACTTC	CASSLGGYRSQETQYF
-	-	TRBV21-1	TRBJ2-1	TGTGCCAGCAGCAAAATCCGGGACAGGGCACTCGATGAGCAGTTCTTC	CASSKIRDRALDEQFF
TRBD1	-	TRBV27	TRBJ2-7	TGTGCCAGCAGCCTCATCGGGACAGGGGATAGGAGTTCCTACGAGCAGTACTTC	CASSLIGTGDRSSYEQYF
-	few	TRBV7-3	TRBJ2-2	TGTGCCAGCAGCCTTTCGGCCGGGGGTAACACCGGGGAGCTGTTTTTT	CASSLSAGGNTGELFF
TRBD1	-	TRBV6-4	TRBJ2-7	TGTGCCAGCAGTGAATGGACAGGGGACGAGCAGTACTTC	CASSEWTGDEQYF
-	-	TRBV2	TRBJ2-3	TGTGCCAGCAGTCCCCATGCTAGCGCGGTTACGCAGTATTTT	CASSPHASAVTQYF
-	-	TRBV7-2	TRBJ2-7	TGTGCCAGCAGCTCCCTCCCTTTCCAGGCGTACGAGCAGTACTTC	CASSSLPFQAYEQYF
-	-	TRBV9	TRBJ1-4	TGTGCCAGCAGCGTAGAGGTTTGGAGTGAAAAACTGTTTTTT	CASSVEVWSEKLFF
TRBD1	once	TRBV7-9	TRBJ1-1	TGTGCCAGCAGACGGGACAGGGGCGGTACTGAAGCTTTCTTT	CASRRDRGGTEAFF
TRBD2	once	TRBV11-3	TRBJ2-2	TGTGCCAGCAGCACACGGGGGGGCCAGTCCGGGGAGCTGTTTTTT	CASSTRGGQSGELFF
-	-	TRBV19	TRBJ2-2	TGTGCCAGTCGACCAAACGGCCAGGGATCCGGGGAGCTGTTTTTT	CASRPNGQGSGELFF
-	once	TRBV6-1	TRBJ2-5	TGTGCCAGCAGAAGGACAGCCGAAGAGACCCAGTACTTC	CASRRTAEETQYF
TRBD1	-	TRBV6-6	TRBJ2-1	TGTGCCAGCAGTCGACAGGGAAACTCCTACAATGAGCAGTTCTTC	CASSRQGNSYNEQFF
-	-	TRBV19	TRBJ2-6	TGTGCCAGTAGGGCGGGACTCCGCTCTGGGGCCAACGTCCTGACTTTC	CASRAGLRSGANVLTF
TRBD1	few	TRBV29-1	TRBJ2-3	TGCAGCGTCCGCGAGGGGGCCGGTGGAGATACGCAGTATTTT	CSVREGAGGDTQYF
-	-	TRBV23-1	TRBJ1-4	TGCGCCAGCAGTCATGGGTTGCAGGGGCTTAATGAAAAACTGTTTTTT	CASSHGLQGLNEKLFF
-	once	TRBV5-1	TRBJ2-7	TGCGCCAGCAGCTTGGCCCCAGGGGTCTACGAGCAGTACTTC	CASSLAPGVYEQYF
-	-	TRBV19	TRBJ2-5	TGTGCCAGTAGTATTAATCGAGGAGAGACCCAGTACTTC	CASSINRGETQYF
-	-	TRBV25-1	TRBJ2-7	TGTGCCAGCAGTGAACTTGGTTACGAGCAGTACTTC	CASSELGYEQYF
-	-	TRBV6-5	TRBJ2-7	TGTGCCAGCATTACGACGAATGGGCCCTACGAGCAGTACTTC	CASITTNGPYEQYF
-	-	TRBV7-8	TRBJ2-2	TGTGCCAGCAGCTTAGCGGGGGAAAGGATCGACACCGGGGAGCTGTTTTTT	CASSLAGERIDTGELFF
TRBD1	-	TRBV15	TRBJ2-5	TGTGCCACCAGCAGAGGAGAGGGGGCTGGTGAGACCCAGTACTTC	CATSRGEGAGETQYF
-	-	TRBV7-3	TRBJ1-1	TGTGCCAGCAGCTTTGTACTAACTGAAGCTTTCTTT	CASSFVLTEAFF
-	-	TRBV7-3	TRBJ2-3	TGTGCCAGCAGCCCCCATCCGGGTACGCAGTATTTT	CASSPHPGTQYF
TRBD1	once	TRBV27	TRBJ2-1	TGTGCCAGCAGTTTATCGATAGTAGGGGGCCACAATGAGCAGTTCTTC	CASSLSIVGGHNEQFF
-	-	TRBV5-4	TRBJ2-1	TGTGCCAGCAGCTTAGATCCGCCAGGCTCCTACAATGAGCAGTTCTTC	CASSLDPPGSYNEQFF
-	-	TRBV6-5	TRBJ1-1	TGTGCCAGCAGATCACCCGGGGGCACTGAAGCTTTCTTT	CASRSPGGTEAFF
-	-	TRBV27	TRBJ2-3	TGTGCCAGCAGTTCGTCAGATACGCAGTATTTT	CASSSSDTQYF
TRBD2	-	TRBV28	TRBJ2-1	TGTGCCAGCAGTGGAAATCGGGGGGATGAGCAGTTCTTC	CASSGNRGDEQFF
-	-	TRBV10-3	TRBJ1-2	TGTGCCATCAGTGAGTCGAATAAGCATGGCTACACCTTC	CAISESNKHGYTF
-	-	TRBV19	TRBJ1-1	TGTGCCAGTAGTAAGGCCAGGGTCGGCACTGAAGCTTTCTTT	CASSKARVGTEAFF
-	-	TRBV29-1	TRBJ2-1	TGCAGCGCCGGGAACCAAGGAAATGAGCAGTTCTTC	CSAGNQGNEQFF